Here is one T cell receptor beta chain with its context. The read finishes 3 residues shy of the CDR3 end, and the germline J gene is used to complete it. The germline gives CDR1 GTSNPN, CDR2 SVGIG (reference sequence). This CDR3 contains 11 residues. These data belong to a study of T cells in women clearing cervical HPV infection. Clones were sequenced by immunoSEQ multiplex PCR, and TCRdb holds only the in-frame ones, with some missing. This repertoire includes 30,000 to 35,000 clones. All donors had a single incident cervical HPV16 infection, not prevalent. The chain couples TRBV30 to TRBJ2-3, with no clear D. Sequenced input: blood buffy coat. This receptor was taken from a woman between 18 and 70 years old with a cervical HPV16 infection that either progressed to CIN3+ or cleared (not recorded which). The CDR3 bases that were read are TGTGCCTGGAGTGTAGGGCAGCCG. It yields the protein CAWSVGQP. The full-length CDR3 reads as CAWSVGQPQYF.